The T cell receptor (beta chain) described here comes from a study of blood T cell repertoires in COVID-19. Across the study: Samples representing acute and convalescent COVID-19 were sourced from the United States, Italy and Spain. Sources were T cells, B-cell-depleted T cells, or PBMCs; the material itself was cDNA or gDNA.

As originally analysed: Amplified reference gene primers provided the basis for estimating nucleated cell counts. TCRdb keeps only in-frame clones here, not all; method: immunoSEQ multiplex PCR. The V and J calls and clone size were taken over from that table, and D and trimming were inferred from the DNA. This sample has fewer than 250,000 clones, with approximately 80% found just once. The CDR3 spans 15 residues. CDR1 is SGHRS, CDR2 YFSETQ, per germline. V was trimmed by 4 bases and J by 0 bases, leaving 11 bases between them. This chain joins TRBV5-1 and TRBJ1-5; unclear D gene. The sequence was obtained from a woman between 65 and 79 years old with acute or convalescent COVID-19. Sequencing input: peripheral blood. The CDR3 loop is CASSMDGDSNQPQHF. Here the CDR3 DNA reads TGCGCCAGCAGCATGGACGGAGATAGCAATCAGCCCCAGCATTTT.